The next 5 T cell receptor beta chains were all read from a single sample in a study of identical twins' blood T cells. TCRdb recomputed calls from the 5' RACE reads with MiXCR, one row per CDR3 protein. Among 350,000 to 450,000 distinct CDR3 sequences, 25% to 35% were seen once, and the ten largest hold around 5.6%. Sequenced sample: PBMCs. Source of these receptors: a woman between 18 and 55 years old in good health.

The chain couples TRBV20-1 to TRBJ1-4; D is perhaps TRBD1 (5 bases). Germline-derived CDR1 and CDR2 are DFQATT and SNEGSKA (reference sequence). Between the trimmed V and J ends, which lost 5 bases and 5 bases, there was a span of 15 bases. CDR3 length: 14 residues. CDR3 sequence: CSASFGAGNEKLFF. The CDR3 DNA reads as TGCAGTGCTTCCTTTGGGGCAGGGAATGAAAAACTGTTTTTT.

This clonotype was seen a handful of times. CDR3 protein: CSAPKRGGQYF. Here the CDR3 DNA reads TGCAGTGCCCCTAAGCGGGGGGGCCAGTATTTT. The chain couples TRBV20-1 to TRBJ2-3, with 10 bases aligning to TRBD2. Trimming at V came to 6 bases and at J to 12 bases, leaving 6 bases not matched to a gene. The CDR3 sequence is 11 residues long. CDR1 and CDR2 from the germline V gene are DFQATT and SNEGSKA (reference sequence).

This clonotype was picked up many times. V and J are TRBV10-3 and TRBJ1-3; D is perhaps TRBD1 (5 bases). Germline V lookup: CDR1 ENHRY, CDR2 SYGVKD. The CDR3 loop spans 14 amino acids. The ends were cut back, 8 bases at V and 0 bases at J, with 11 bases in the middle. The CDR3 protein is CAIGGLHSGNTIYF. The CDR3 region has the DNA TGTGCCATCGGGGGTCTTCACTCTGGAAACACCATATATTTT.

This clonotype occurred a few times. The rearrangement links TRBV6-1 to TRBJ1-1, with D tentatively TRBD1 (5 bases). The germline V gene encodes CDR1 MNHNS and CDR2 SASEGT. The CDR3 runs 15 residues. Trimming pared 7 bases from V and 0 bases from J, leaving 15 bases between. CDR3 sequence reads: CASTPHGTVNTEAFF. The CDR3 DNA reads TGTGCCAGCACCCCACACGGGACGGTGAACACTGAAGCTTTCTTT.

This clonotype showed up many times. The chain joins TRBV20-1 to TRBJ1-5; no reliable D call. The germline V gene has CDR1 DFQATT and CDR2 SNEGSKA (reference sequence). The V gene lost 4 bases and the J gene lost 9 bases, with 16 bases spanning the gap. The CDR3 is made up of 13 amino acids. The CDR3: CSAKTALEGPQHF. The DNA for the CDR3 is TGCAGTGCTAAGACTGCTTTAGAGGGGCCCCAGCATTTT.